The 19 T cell receptor beta chains below all came from one sample that was sequenced in a study of T cell repertoires in cytomegalovirus infection. No antigens are known for them. TCRdb re-called the reads with MiXCR, one entry per CDR3 protein. The data hold roughly 990,000 distinct CDR3 sequences, with roughly 30% observed a single time. Specimen: cultured CD8+ T cells from PBMCs, collected from culture after CMV antigen stimulation. The receptor set was obtained from a human donor in good health (CMV status not recorded). Some clones in this sample may be carry-over from other donors' samples.

This rearrangement joins TRBV4-1 to TRBJ1-2, with 8 nucleotides matching TRBD1. The CDR3 length is 15 residues. The ends lost 1 base at V and 7 bases at J; junction bases unmatched: 8. Germline CDR1 reads MGHRA; CDR2 reads YSYEKL. The CDR3, as DNA: TGCGCCAGCAGCCAAGTAACGGGACAGGCAGCTGGCTACACCTTC. Translating it yields CASSQVTGQAAGYTF.

This clonotype has more than one count but fewer than ten. The chain has TRBV19 and TRBJ1-1; possibly TRBD1 for D (5 bases). Germline CDR1 LNHDA, CDR2 SQIVND (reference sequence). V lost 9 bases, J lost 4 bases, and 15 bases lay in between. The CDR3 sequence is 13 residues long. CDR3 DNA: TGTGCCAGCGGACACCTAGGGAGCACTGAAGCTTTCTTT. Amino acids: CASGHLGSTEAFF.

The chain is built from TRBV20-1 and TRBJ2-7; D perhaps matches TRBD1 (6 bases). Germline CDR1 is DFQATT and CDR2 is SNEGSKA (reference sequence). V lost 2 bases and J 5 bases, leaving 19 bases between the germline ends. The CDR3 extends over 15 amino acids. CDR3 residues: CSARYQGPDPHEQYV. The CDR3, as DNA: TGCAGTGCTAGATATCAGGGGCCCGACCCACACGAGCAGTACGTC.

The sample holds a few counts of this clonotype. The gene calls are TRBV27 and TRBJ1-5, with D possibly matching TRBD1 (6 bases). Between the trimmed V and J ends, which lost 5 bases and 2 bases, there was a span of 10 bases. CDR1 and CDR2 (germline): MNHEY, SMNVEV (reference sequence). The CDR3 covers 14 residues. CDR3 region: CASSTHRGNQPQHF. The DNA of the CDR3 is TGTGCCAGCAGTACCCACAGGGGCAATCAGCCCCAGCATTTT.

This chain uses TRBV27 with TRBJ2-7, with 8 bases lining up with TRBD1. V trimming: 5 bases; J trimming: 0 bases; junction bases outside the gene matches: 6. Germline values: CDR1 MNHEY, CDR2 SMNVEV (reference sequence). There are 15 residues in the CDR3. CDR3 residues: CASSGQGRSSYEQYF. The DNA for the CDR3 is TGTGCCAGCAGTGGACAGGGAAGGAGCTCCTACGAGCAGTACTTC.

The chain links TRBV11-2 to TRBJ1-2, with TRBD1 identical over 9 bases. The CDR3 extends over 14 amino acids. J gave up 4 bases and V 9 bases, and 9 bases lay outside the gene matches. CDR1 and CDR2 from the germline V gene are SGHAT and FQNNGV. This CDR3 reads CAREVLDRGYGYTF. The CDR3 DNA follows: TGTGCCAGGGAGGTCCTGGACAGGGGCTATGGCTACACCTTC.

J is TRBJ2-2 and V is TRBV6-5; D uncertain. The CDR3 covers 14 residues. CDR1 is MNHEY, CDR2 SVGAGI, per germline. V lost 3 bases, J lost 1 base, and 6 bases lay in between. CDR3 DNA sequence: TGTGCCAGCAGTTATAACCAGAACACCGGGGAGCTGTTTTTT. Amino acid sequence: CASSYNQNTGELFF.

There are a few counts of this clonotype. DNA of the CDR3: TGTGCCAGCAGCCGGAGAGGGACAGAGGCCAAAAACATTCAGTACTTC. Amino acid sequence: CASSRRGTEAKNIQYF. This chain uses TRBV7-9 with TRBJ2-4; 7 nucleotides agree with TRBD1. The V gene's germline CDR1 is SEHNR and CDR2 FQNEAQ (reference sequence). The CDR3 is made up of 16 amino acids. Losses at the gene ends were 5 bases for V and 1 base for J; bases not matched to a gene: 8.

This clonotype was recorded a few times. The CDR3 DNA is TGTGCCAGCAGCTTACATCCCCCCCAAGTAGCGGGGGGATTCAATGAGCAGTTCTTC. Residues: CASSLHPPQVAGGFNEQFF. The gene calls are TRBV7-3 and TRBJ2-1, with 10 nucleotides matching TRBD2. The CDR3 loop spans 19 amino acids. CDR1 is SGHTA, CDR2 FQGTGA, per germline. J gave up 6 bases and V 2 bases, and 16 bases lay outside the gene matches.

This clonotype was picked up a small number of times. V and J are TRBV7-6 and TRBJ1-1; D is uncertain. V lost 0 bases, J lost 4 bases, and 9 bases lay in between. Germline-derived CDR1 and CDR2 are SGHVS and FNYEAQ. The CDR3 covers 14 residues. CDR3 DNA: TGTGCCAGCAGCTTAGCGGGGTTCGGCACTGAAGCTTTCTTT. Encoded protein: CASSLAGFGTEAFF.

The chain couples TRBV19 to TRBJ1-1; D ambiguous. Per germline, CDR1 LNHDA and CDR2 SQIVND (reference sequence). Trimming pared 0 bases from V and 6 bases from J, leaving 32 bases between. The CDR3 spans 21 residues. The CDR3 DNA follows: TGTGCCAGTAGTATAGACGACAATTGGGGTGTCGACCCCCTGGTCGCTGCTGAAGCTTTCTTT. This codes for CASSIDDNWGVDPLVAAEAFF.

The J gene is TRBJ1-1, the V gene TRBV19, with D perhaps matching TRBD1 (5 bases). Trimming removed 0 bases at V and 6 bases at J, with 8 bases between. Germline V CDR1 and CDR2: LNHDA, SQIVND (reference sequence). This CDR3 has 13 amino acids. CDR3 nucleotides: TGTGCCAGTAGTATAGATTGGGGGTCTGAAGCTTTCTTT. Its translation: CASSIDWGSEAFF. Variable domain in full (rest from reference TRBV19 and TRBJ1-1): DGGITQSPKYLFRKEGQNVTLSCEQNLNHDAMYWYRQDPGQGLRLIYYSQIVNDFQKGDIAEGYSVSREKKESFPLTVTSAQKNPTAFYLCASSIDWGSEAFFGQGTRLTVV.

This clonotype came up a few times. The CDR3 sequence: CASSEASGGYLAGELFF. The CDR3 bases are TGTGCCAGCAGTGAAGCTAGCGGGGGGTATCTTGCCGGGGAGCTGTTTTTT. The V call is TRBV2, the J call TRBJ2-2; 10 bases agree with TRBD2. Per the germline V gene, CDR1 is SNHLY and CDR2 is FYNNEI. The CDR3 has 17 amino acids. The ends lost 0 bases at V and 6 bases at J; junction bases unmatched: 7.

The V call is TRBV28, the J call TRBJ1-2, with 9 bases identical to TRBD1. V dropped 6 bases and J dropped 7; count of bases not matched to a gene: 9. Germline V gene data show CDR1 as MDHEN and CDR2 as SYDVKM. The CDR3 length is 14 residues. The CDR3 region has the DNA TGTGCCAGCAGCCCGACAGGGGGGGTCGCTGGCTACACCTTC. Translated: CASSPTGGVAGYTF.

This clonotype was detected only a few times. This chain links TRBV6-1 with TRBJ1-5, with D possibly matching TRBD1 (6 bases). The CDR3 is 15 residues long. The germline V gene encodes CDR1 MNHNS and CDR2 SASEGT. Trimming shortened V by 6 bases and J by 0 bases, and 12 bases separated the two germline ends. This chain's CDR3 is CASRLTGDSNQPQHF. DNA of the CDR3: TGTGCCAGCAGACTGACAGGAGATAGCAATCAGCCCCAGCATTTT.

This clonotype was counted many times. The chain couples TRBV18 to TRBJ2-7; the match to TRBD2 covers 8 bases. Per germline, CDR1 KGHSH and CDR2 LQKENI. This CDR3 region has 18 residues. Trimming took 2 bases from V and 3 from J; bases not matched to a gene: 15. CDR3 loop: CASSPTPYESGGHYEQYF. CDR3 bases: TGTGCCAGCTCACCAACCCCCTACGAGAGCGGGGGACACTACGAGCAGTACTTC.

This clonotype was observed a few times. V usage is TRBV6-9 and J usage is TRBJ1-6; D may be TRBD1 (5 bases). Germline values: CDR1 MNHGY, CDR2 SVAAGI. This CDR3 comprises 15 residues. V gave up 6 bases and J gave up 5 bases, with 14 bases separating them. Written as DNA, the CDR3 is TGTGCCAGCAGAAATCGGGGGAGAGATAATTCACCCCTCCACTTT. Its protein is CASRNRGRDNSPLHF.

V and J are TRBV7-2 and TRBJ1-1; no definite D call. The CDR3 runs to 16 residues. Germline CDR1 reads SGHTA; CDR2 reads FQGNSA. V was shortened by 4 bases and J by 3 bases, with 18 bases between the two germline ends. The CDR3 sequence is CASSSLLDDSYTEAFF. The DNA for the CDR3 is TGTGCCAGCAGCTCCCTCTTGGACGACTCGTACACTGAAGCTTTCTTT.

This clonotype has more than one count but fewer than ten. The rearrangement links TRBV27 to TRBJ1-4; 7 bases are a match to TRBD1. J gave up 11 bases and V 4 bases, and 4 bases lay outside the gene matches. The CDR3 covers 12 residues. Germline CDR1 is MNHEY and CDR2 is SMNVEV (reference sequence). The CDR3 sequence is CASSSQGDKLFF. CDR3 bases: TGTGCCAGCAGTTCCCAGGGGGATAAACTGTTTTTT.